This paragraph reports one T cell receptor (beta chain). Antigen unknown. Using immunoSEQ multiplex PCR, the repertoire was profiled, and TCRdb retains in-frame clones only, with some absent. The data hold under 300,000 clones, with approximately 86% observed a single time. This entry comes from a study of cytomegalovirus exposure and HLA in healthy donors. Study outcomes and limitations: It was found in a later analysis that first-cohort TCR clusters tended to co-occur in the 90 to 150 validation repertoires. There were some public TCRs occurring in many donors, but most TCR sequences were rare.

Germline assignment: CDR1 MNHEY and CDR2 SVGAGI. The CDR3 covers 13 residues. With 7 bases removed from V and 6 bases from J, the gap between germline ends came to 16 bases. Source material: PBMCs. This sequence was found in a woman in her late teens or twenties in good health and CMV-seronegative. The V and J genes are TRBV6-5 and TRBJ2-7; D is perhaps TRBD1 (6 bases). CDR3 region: CASTEMGHSEQYF. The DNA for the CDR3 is TGTGCCAGCACTGAAATGGGACACTCCGAGCAGTACTTC.